This T cell receptor (beta chain) was obtained from a study of blood T cell repertoires in COVID-19. Looking at the study overall: The United States, Italy and Spain were the sources of the acute and convalescent COVID-19 samples.

Participants were aged roughly 18 to 89 years, lived in about 26 US areas, and enrolled virtually. Per germline, CDR1 MNHNS and CDR2 SASEGT. Trimming cost V 2 bases and J 13 bases, with 15 bases left between them. The CDR3 is 14 amino acids. Only in-frame clones appear in the TCRdb table, and some are missing; sequencing was by immunoSEQ multiplex PCR. The table lists 200,000 to 250,000 clones, 80% to 90% of them singletons. Sequenced input: PBMCs or T cells enriched from blood (not recorded which). This chain links TRBV6-1 with TRBJ1-6, with D maybe TRBD1 (5 bases). The TCR sequence derives from a man aged 40-50 years who had recovered from COVID-19. The CDR3 DNA sequence: TGTGCCAGCAGTGAAAGCCAGGGCAACGGTCCCCTCCACTTT. Protein product: CASSESQGNGPLHF.